Each of the 24 T cell receptor beta chains below was sequenced from the same sample in a study of T-cell memory formation after mild COVID-19. TCRdb recomputed calls from the 5' RACE reads with MiXCR, one row per CDR3 protein. The sample holds about 560,000 distinct CDR3 sequences, roughly 22% seen once. The sample consisted of PBMCs or a T cell subset sorted from them (not recorded which). The receptors were gathered from an adult woman who had mild COVID-19 (a few samples of this study predate the infection). Cell type and time point are not known.

This clonotype has just a few counts. The chain recombines TRBV7-8 with TRBJ1-1, with no clear D. The CDR3 consists of 17 residues. The germline V gene has CDR1 SGHVS and CDR2 FQNEAQ. Trimming left V 6 bases short and J 4 bases short, with 24 bases between. In DNA, the CDR3 is TGTGCCAGCAGTCCCCTCGCGGAGGGAATTTGGGTCACTGAAGCTTTCTTT. This sequence encodes CASSPLAEGIWVTEAFF.

This clonotype was observed a few times. This sequence joins TRBV6-2 or TRBV6-3 and TRBJ2-7; no clear D. CDR1 MNHEY and CDR2 SVGEGT come from the germline V gene. The CDR3 loop spans 10 amino acids. The V end lost 6 bases, the J end lost 5 bases, and 5 bases lay between the germline ends. The CDR3 bases are TGTGCCAGCAGGGGCAACGAGCAGTACTTC. Its protein is CASRGNEQYF.

The gene calls are TRBV7-6 and TRBJ2-1, with D maybe TRBD2 (5 bases). The V and J ends lost 0 bases and 8 bases respectively, with 11 bases between them. The CDR3 has 14 amino acids. Germline lookup yields CDR1 SGHVS and CDR2 FNYEAQ. DNA of the CDR3: TGTGCCAGCAGCTTAGCGAGGGTAGCCGATGAGCAGTTCTTC. It encodes CASSLARVADEQFF.

This clonotype was seen more than once but under ten times. This CDR3 is CASSLAGGHHNEQFF. CDR3 coding DNA: TGTGCCAGCAGCCTAGCGGGAGGACACCACAATGAGCAGTTCTTC. This chain uses TRBV6-2 or TRBV6-3 with TRBJ2-1, with 11 bases aligning to TRBD2. Trimming cost V 6 bases and J 5 bases; bases outside gene matches: 6. This CDR3 comprises 15 residues. Germline V lookup: CDR1 MNHEY, CDR2 SVGEGT.

This clonotype was picked up a small number of times. This chain connects TRBV9 to TRBJ1-1, with 7 bases matching TRBD1. After removal of 3 bases from V and 5 bases from J, the junction contained 4 bases not matched to a gene. Germline CDR1 reads SGDLS; CDR2 reads YYNGEE. The CDR3 sequence is 13 residues long. The CDR3 DNA is TGTGCCAGCAGCGCCGGGACAGTAACTGAAGCTTTCTTT. This translates into CASSAGTVTEAFF.

This clonotype has a handful of counts. The chain uses TRBV12-3 or TRBV12-4 and TRBJ1-1, with 7 bases aligning to TRBD1. V lost 5 bases to trimming and J lost 10 bases; unmatched junction nucleotides: 13. There are 14 residues in the CDR3. The CDR3 nucleotides read TGTGCCAGCAGTGAACGGACAGGCCAACAGCGAGCTTTCTTT. Protein product: CASSERTGQQRAFF.

The chain employs TRBV20-1 and TRBJ2-7, with D perhaps assigned TRBD1 or TRBD2 (5 bases each). Trimming shortened V by 6 bases and J by 3 bases, and 18 bases separated the two germline ends. The CDR3 has 14 amino acids. From germline, CDR1 is DFQATT and CDR2 SNEGSKA (reference sequence). For the CDR3, the DNA is TGCAGTGCGAAGGGACCAGGCCCAAACTACGAGCAGTACTTC. Amino acid sequence: CSAKGPGPNYEQYF.

V usage is TRBV19 and J usage is TRBJ1-2; D is undetermined. The CDR3 loop spans 13 amino acids. V was shortened by 3 bases and J by 5 bases, with 10 bases between the two germline ends. Germline CDR1 and CDR2: LNHDA and SQIVND (reference sequence). CDR3 sequence: CASSMGSQYGYTF. CDR3 DNA sequence: TGTGCCAGTAGTATGGGCAGCCAGTATGGCTACACCTTC.

A few counts support this clonotype. V is TRBV5-5 and J is TRBJ1-1; D ambiguous. V shed 2 bases and J shed 4 bases, with 12 bases lying between them. CDR1 is SGHKS and CDR2 is YYEKEE in the germline V gene (reference sequence). The CDR3 is 14 amino acids. The DNA for the CDR3 is TGTGCCAGCAGCTTAGGGCAATGGGCCACTGAAGCTTTCTTT. As protein: CASSLGQWATEAFF.

This clonotype was seen a few times. The chain joins TRBV12-3 or TRBV12-4 to TRBJ1-1, with a possible D match to TRBD1 (5 bases). The CDR3 has 15 residues. V lost 3 bases and J 4 bases, leaving 15 bases between the germline ends. In nucleotides, the CDR3 is TGTGCCAGCAGTTTTTCGACAGCTATGAGCACTGAAGCTTTCTTT. Its protein product is CASSFSTAMSTEAFF.

This clonotype was seen a few times. V usage is TRBV7-9 and J usage is TRBJ2-7; TRBD1 aligns across 7 bases. Germline loops: CDR1 SEHNR, CDR2 FQNEAQ (reference sequence). J was trimmed by 2 bases and V by 5 bases; bases with no gene match: 6. The CDR3 length is 14 residues. CDR3 nucleotide sequence: TGTGCCAGCAGCATGACGACAGGGCCCTACGAGCAGTACTTC. As protein: CASSMTTGPYEQYF.

A few counts support this clonotype. At one of its ends the junction is not consistent with the germline gene, which may arise from a read error. The chain has TRBV6-1 and TRBJ2-7, with D possibly TRBD2 on 7 matching bases. From germline, CDR1 is MNHNS and CDR2 SASEGT. The CDR3 is 13 residues long. CDR3 coding DNA: TGTGCCGGCAGTGAGGGGGGGGCCTACGAGCAGTACTTC. This sequence encodes CAGSEGGAYEQYF.

The chain links TRBV29-1 to TRBJ1-1; weak D call: TRBD1 (6 bases). The CDR3 contains 13 residues. V lost 6 bases and J lost 5, with 16 bases in between. Germline loops: CDR1 SQVTM, CDR2 ANQGSEA. The CDR3 reads CSVRAGAWTEAFF. CDR3 DNA: TGCAGCGTCCGGGCAGGGGCATGGACTGAAGCTTTCTTT.

There are a few counts of this clonotype. The rearrangement joins TRBV20-1 to TRBJ2-1, with D maybe TRBD2 (5 bases). V lost 7 bases to trimming and J lost 6 bases, with 19 bases between them. The CDR3 is 14 residues long. Germline CDR1 DFQATT, CDR2 SNEGSKA (reference sequence). The CDR3 region has the DNA TGCAGTGTTAAGACCCCTTTACGGGGCAATGAGCAGTTCTTC. As protein: CSVKTPLRGNEQFF.

This clonotype was detected a few times. J is TRBJ2-7 and V is TRBV6-1, with TRBD2 as a possible D gene (5 bases). Germline CDR1 is MNHNS and CDR2 is SASEGT. The CDR3 has 15 amino acids. The germline V and J ends were trimmed by 4 bases and 4 bases, with 17 bases remaining between them. The CDR3 bases are TGTGCCAGCAGTGGAGAGGGTTTTATTGGGTACGAGCAGTACTTC. This gives the protein CASSGEGFIGYEQYF.

This clonotype was counted a few times. The CDR3 region has the DNA TGTGCCAGCAGCCGTCGGGGTTATTCCTACGAGCAGTACTTC. Translation: CASSRRGYSYEQYF. The chain is built from TRBV5-5 and TRBJ2-7; D is possibly TRBD2 (5 bases). V was trimmed by 4 bases and J by 1 base, leaving 12 bases between them. Germline CDR1 reads SGHKS; CDR2 reads YYEKEE (reference sequence). The CDR3 spans 14 residues.

About this clonotype: A junction boundary mismatches the germline segment, possibly from a read error. This chain uses TRBV19 with TRBJ1-1; D remains unclear. CDR1 and CDR2 from the germline V gene are LNHDA and SQIVND (reference sequence). The CDR3 runs to 14 residues. CDR3 loop: CASSIGRLNTEAFF. The CDR3, as DNA: TGTGCCAGCAGTATCGGACGGCTCAACACTGAAGCTTTCTTT. Supplemented by reference TRBV19 and TRBJ1-1, the full variable domain reads DGGITQSPKYLFRKEGQNVTLSCEQNLNHDAMYWYRQDPGQGLRLIYYSQIVNDFQKGDIAEGYSVSREKKESFPLTVTSAQKNPTAFYLCASSIGRLNTEAFFGQGTRLTVV.

In its sample, this clonotype was seen a few times. The chain couples TRBV27 to TRBJ1-3; D unclear. V lost 6 bases, J lost 0 bases, and 6 bases lay in between. CDR3 size: 13 residues. The V gene's germline CDR1 is MNHEY and CDR2 SMNVEV (reference sequence). CDR3 sequence reads: CASRFHSGNTIYF. DNA of the CDR3: TGTGCCAGCAGATTCCACTCTGGAAACACCATATATTTT.

In its sample, this clonotype was seen many times. This chain uses TRBV5-1 with TRBJ2-7; possibly TRBD1 for D (6 bases). CDR1 is SGHRS, CDR2 YFSETQ, per germline. CDR3 size: 13 residues. Between the trimmed V and J ends, which lost 2 bases and 3 bases, there was a span of 9 bases. In nucleotides, the CDR3 is TGCGCCAGCAGCTTCGGACAGATCTACGAGCAGTACTTC. Its protein product is CASSFGQIYEQYF. Full variable domain (rest looked up from reference TRBV5-1 and TRBJ2-7): KAGVTQTPRYLIKTRGQQVTLSCSPISGHRSVSWYQQTPGQGLQFLFEYFSETQRNKGNFPGRFSGRQFSNSRSEMNVSTLELGDSALYLCASSFGQIYEQYFGPGTRLTVT.

This clonotype has just a few counts. V usage is TRBV10-3 and J usage is TRBJ2-3, with 10 bases that match TRBD1. Trimming cost V 2 bases and J 8 bases; bases outside gene matches: 10. Germline V gene sequence: CDR1 ENHRY, CDR2 SYGVKD. The CDR3 length is 16 residues. CDR3 residues: CAISEPLGQGEGTQYF. In DNA, the CDR3 is TGTGCCATCAGTGAGCCCTTAGGACAGGGGGAAGGTACGCAGTATTTT.

This clonotype was found a few times. The chain uses TRBV4-3 and TRBJ2-7; TRBD1 aligns across 10 bases. The CDR3 consists of 15 residues. Per germline, CDR1 LGHNA and CDR2 YSLEER. J gave up 3 bases and V 4 bases, and 6 bases lay outside the gene matches. CDR3 protein: CASSRDRGTLYEQYF. CDR3 nucleotide sequence: TGCGCCAGCAGCCGGGACAGGGGCACCCTCTACGAGCAGTACTTC.

This chain uses TRBV7-2 with TRBJ2-7; no reliable D call. The V gene lost 1 base and the J gene lost 2 bases, with 15 bases spanning the gap. Germline V gives CDR1 SGHTA, CDR2 FQGNSA. This CDR3 comprises 16 residues. DNA for the CDR3: TGTGCCAGCAGCTTAGTAACCCCATCTGCAGCCTACGAGCAGTACTTC. Its translation is CASSLVTPSAAYEQYF.

The chain recombines TRBV19 with TRBJ2-1; D may be TRBD2 (6 bases). This CDR3 is built from 16 residues. The germline V and J ends were trimmed by 7 bases and 2 bases, with 18 bases remaining between them. The germline V gene has CDR1 LNHDA and CDR2 SQIVND (reference sequence). CDR3 sequence (DNA): TGTGCCAGTACCCCTGGAGGGCGGTGGGCCTACAATGAGCAGTTCTTC. Amino acid sequence: CASTPGGRWAYNEQFF.

This clonotype was seen a handful of times. The CDR3, as DNA: TGTGCCAGCATGGGCAGCGTGGTTCAGTACTTC. Its translation is CASMGSVVQYF. J is TRBJ2-4 and V is TRBV27; D not resolved. Trimming stripped 7 bases from V and 11 bases from J, with 12 bases between. Per the germline V gene, CDR1 is MNHEY and CDR2 is SMNVEV (reference sequence). The length of the CDR3 is 11 residues.